Only a few counts were recorded for the clone carrying this T cell receptor beta chain. The CDR3 regions of TCR beta were amplified from RNA transcripts. When the TCR CDR3 underwent first-round RT-PCR, the HTBI primer set was used. TCRdb re-called the multiplex PCR reads with MiXCR, one entry per CDR3 protein. The sample includes about 270,000 distinct CDR3 sequences, roughly 20% seen only once; the top ten take over 55%. This sample is part of a study of T cells in Graves' hyperthyroidism and ophthalmopathy. Losses at the gene ends were 4 bases for V and 4 bases for J; bases not matched to a gene: 2. The CDR3 is 13 amino acids. Germline V gene sequence: CDR1 SGDLS, CDR2 YYNGEE.

This clonotype originated in a man in his thirties or forties with Graves' ophthalmopathy. The rearrangement uses TRBV9 and TRBJ1-3; TRBD1 matches at 7 bases. Sequenced: blood. The CDR3 is CASSRGPGNTIYF. In DNA form, the CDR3 reads TGTGCCAGCAGCAGGGGGCCAGGAAACACCATATATTTT.